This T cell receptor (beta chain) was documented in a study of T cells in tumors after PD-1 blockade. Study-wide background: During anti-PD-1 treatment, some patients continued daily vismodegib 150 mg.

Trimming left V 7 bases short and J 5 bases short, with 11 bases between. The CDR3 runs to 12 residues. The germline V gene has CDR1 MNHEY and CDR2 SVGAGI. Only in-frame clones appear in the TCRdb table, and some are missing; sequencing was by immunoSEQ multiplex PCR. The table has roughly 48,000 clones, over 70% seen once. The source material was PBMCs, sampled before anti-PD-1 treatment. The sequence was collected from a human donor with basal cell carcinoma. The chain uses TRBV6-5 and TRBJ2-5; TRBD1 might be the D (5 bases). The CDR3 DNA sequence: TGTGCCAGCAAGGTCAGGGTGGAGACCCAGTACTTC. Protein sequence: CASKVRVETQYF.